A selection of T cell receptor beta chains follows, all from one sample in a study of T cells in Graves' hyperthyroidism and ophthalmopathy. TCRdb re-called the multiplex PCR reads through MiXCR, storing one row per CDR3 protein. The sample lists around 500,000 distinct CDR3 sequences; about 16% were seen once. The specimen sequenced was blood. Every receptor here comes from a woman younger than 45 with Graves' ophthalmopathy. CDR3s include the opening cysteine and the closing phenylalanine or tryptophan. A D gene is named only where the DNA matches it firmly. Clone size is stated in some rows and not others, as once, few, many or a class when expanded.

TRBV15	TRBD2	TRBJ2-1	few	TGTGCCACCCAAGCGGGAGACTACAATGAGCAGTTCTTC	CATQAGDYNEQFF
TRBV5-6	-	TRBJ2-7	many	TGTGCCAGCAGCTTGGATCGTTGGGGGCCCCACTACGAGCAGTACTTC	CASSLDRWGPHYEQYF
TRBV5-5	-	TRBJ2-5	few	TGTGCCAGCAGCTTGGAGTGGGAAGAGACCCAGTACTTC	CASSLEWEETQYF
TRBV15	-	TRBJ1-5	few	TGTGCCACCAGCAGAGATCTGGGGAGCTCCACGCATTTT	CATSRDLGSSTHF
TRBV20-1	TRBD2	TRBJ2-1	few	TGCAGTGGTTCGAGCGGGAGGAATAATGAGCAGTTCTTC	CSGSSGRNNEQFF
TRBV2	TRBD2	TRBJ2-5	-	TGTGCCAGCGCCGGACTAGCGGGAGAGACCCGGTACTTC	CASAGLAGETRYF
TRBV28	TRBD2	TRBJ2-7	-	TGTGCCAGCAGTTTAACGGGAGGTTCGGTGCAGTACTTC	CASSLTGGSVQYF
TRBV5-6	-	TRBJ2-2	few	TGTGCCAGCAGCTTGGCCCTAGACGCCGGGGAGCTGTTTTTT	CASSLALDAGELFF
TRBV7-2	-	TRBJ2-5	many	TGTGCCAGCAGCTCCGGGGAAGAGACCCAGTACTTC	CASSSGEETQYF
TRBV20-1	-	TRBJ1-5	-	TGCAGTGCTAGCCACGGAAATCGCAATCAGCCCCAGCATTTT	CSASHGNRNQPQHF
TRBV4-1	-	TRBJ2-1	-	TGCGCCAGCAGCCCCCTGGACTTAATTTCCTACAATGAGCAGTTCTTC	CASSPLDLISYNEQFF
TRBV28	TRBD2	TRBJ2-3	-	TGTGCCGCTGGGGGGGACGGAAGCACAGATACGCAGTATTTT	CAAGGDGSTDTQYF
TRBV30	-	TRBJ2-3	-	TGTGCCTGGAGTGTCGGTCTTGGGGGAACGCAGTATTTT	CAWSVGLGGTQYF
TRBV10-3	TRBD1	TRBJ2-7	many	TGTGCCATCAGTGAGCCAACATACCCAGAGACAGGGGATTACGAGCAGTACTTC	CAISEPTYPETGDYEQYF
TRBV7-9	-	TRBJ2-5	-	TGTGCCAGCAGCCCTCGGGGCGAGAAGACCCAGTACTTC	CASSPRGEKTQYF
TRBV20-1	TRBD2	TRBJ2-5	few	TGCAGTGTTACCGGAGGGCTAGCGGGAGCTGACGAGACCCAGTACTTC	CSVTGGLAGADETQYF
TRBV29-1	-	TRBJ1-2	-	TGCAGCGTCTCTCAACGTGGAAGAACCTATGGCTACACCTTC	CSVSQRGRTYGYTF
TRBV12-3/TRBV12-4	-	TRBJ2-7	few	TGTGCCAGCAGTCCCGGAGGGAGGTCCTACGAGCAGTACTTC	CASSPGGRSYEQYF
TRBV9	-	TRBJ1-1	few	TGTGCCAGCAGCGTAGTAGGGACGGTGAACACTGAAGCTTTCTTT	CASSVVGTVNTEAFF
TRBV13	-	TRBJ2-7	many	TGTGCCAGCAGCTTGGTGGGTCCCCACGAGCAGTACTTC	CASSLVGPHEQYF
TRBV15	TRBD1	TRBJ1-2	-	TGTGCCACCAGCAGAGAAGACAGGGAGGGCTACACCTTC	CATSREDREGYTF
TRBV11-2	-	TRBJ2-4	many	TGTGCCAGCAGTGGGGGGTCCAAAAACATTCAGTACTTC	CASSGGSKNIQYF
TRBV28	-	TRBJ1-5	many	TGTGCCAGCAGTTCCACCGGGACCTACAATCAGCCCCAGCATTTT	CASSSTGTYNQPQHF